The following is a T cell receptor beta chain sequence with its context. These data belong to a study of blood T cell repertoires in COVID-19. Study as a whole: Nucleic acid was either cDNA or gDNA, and it came from T cells, B-cell-depleted T cells, or PBMCs.

Authors' methods: For nucleated cells, counts were estimated from reference gene primer amplification. TCRdb's copy holds only in-frame clones and misses some; the assay was immunoSEQ multiplex PCR. Clone size and V and J calls were adopted from that table, with D and trimming inferred from the DNA. The sample gives around 450,000 clones, around 89% of which show up once; 4% to 5.5% is in the top ten. The CDR3 spans 16 residues. CDR1 and CDR2 from the germline V gene are LGHDT and YNNKEL (reference sequence). V lost 2 bases, J lost 4 bases, and 6 bases stayed unmatched. Sequenced: peripheral blood. The chain is built from TRBV3-1 (or the pseudogene TRBV3-2) and TRBJ2-1, with 9 bases matching TRBD1. The clonotype comes from a woman younger than 45 with acute or convalescent COVID-19. CDR3 loop: CASSQPPGTGYNEQFF. The CDR3 DNA reads as TGTGCCAGCAGCCAACCGCCCGGGACAGGGTACAATGAGCAGTTCTTC.